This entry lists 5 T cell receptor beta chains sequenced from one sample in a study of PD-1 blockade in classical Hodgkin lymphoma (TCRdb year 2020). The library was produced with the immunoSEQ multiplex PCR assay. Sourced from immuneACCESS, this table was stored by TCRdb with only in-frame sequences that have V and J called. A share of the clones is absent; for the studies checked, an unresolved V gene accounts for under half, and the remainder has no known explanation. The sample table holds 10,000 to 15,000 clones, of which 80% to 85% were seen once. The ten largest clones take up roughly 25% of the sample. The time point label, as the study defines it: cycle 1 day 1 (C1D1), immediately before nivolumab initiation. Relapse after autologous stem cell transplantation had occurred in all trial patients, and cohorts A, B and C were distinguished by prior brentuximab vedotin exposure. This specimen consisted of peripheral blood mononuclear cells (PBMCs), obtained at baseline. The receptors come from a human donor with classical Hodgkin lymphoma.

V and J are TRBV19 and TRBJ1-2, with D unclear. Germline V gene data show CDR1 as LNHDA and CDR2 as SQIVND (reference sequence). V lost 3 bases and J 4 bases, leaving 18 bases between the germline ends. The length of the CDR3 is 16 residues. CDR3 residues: CASSITASSLGYGYTF. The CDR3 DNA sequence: TGTGCCAGTAGTATTACGGCCTCTTCCCTGGGCTATGGCTACACCTTC.

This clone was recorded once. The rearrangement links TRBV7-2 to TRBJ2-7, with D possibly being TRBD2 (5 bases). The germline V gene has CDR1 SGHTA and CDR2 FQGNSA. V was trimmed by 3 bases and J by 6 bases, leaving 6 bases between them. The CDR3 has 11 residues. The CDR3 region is CASSFGLEQYV. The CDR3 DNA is TGTGCCAGCAGCTTCGGACTCGAGCAGTACGTC.

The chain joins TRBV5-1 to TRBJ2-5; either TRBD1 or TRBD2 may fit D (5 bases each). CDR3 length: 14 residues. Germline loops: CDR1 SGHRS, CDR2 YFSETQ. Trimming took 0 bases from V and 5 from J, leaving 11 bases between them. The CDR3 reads CASSLVGTGETQYF. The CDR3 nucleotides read TGCGCCAGCAGCTTGGTCGGGACGGGGGAGACCCAGTACTTC.

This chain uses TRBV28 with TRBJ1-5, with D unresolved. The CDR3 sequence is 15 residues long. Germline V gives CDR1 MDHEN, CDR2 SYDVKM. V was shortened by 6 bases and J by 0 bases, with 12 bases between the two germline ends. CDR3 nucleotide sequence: TGTGCCAGCAGGTTTAACGGATATAGCAATCAGCCCCAGCATTTT. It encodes CASRFNGYSNQPQHF.

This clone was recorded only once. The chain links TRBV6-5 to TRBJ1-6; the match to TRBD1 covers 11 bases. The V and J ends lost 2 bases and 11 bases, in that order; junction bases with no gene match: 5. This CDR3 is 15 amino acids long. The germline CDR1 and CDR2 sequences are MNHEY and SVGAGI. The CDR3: CASSYGGQGVTPLHF. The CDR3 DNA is TGTGCCAGCAGTTACGGGGGACAGGGGGTAACACCCCTCCACTTT.